The text below deals with one T cell receptor beta chain. V was clipped by 4 bases and J by 7 bases, with 19 bases between them. This CDR3 spans 16 amino acids. Germline CDR1 reads SEHNR; CDR2 reads FQNEAQ (reference sequence). Per the original data handling: By means of reference gene primer amplification, nucleated cell counts were estimated. Some clones are missing from TCRdb's copy, which holds only in-frame ones; the method was immunoSEQ multiplex PCR. V, J and clone size reflect that table, while D and trimming were determined from the DNA. This table holds roughly 330,000 clones, roughly 90% found once. The record originates from a study of blood T cell repertoires in COVID-19. On the study more broadly: Acute-phase and convalescent COVID-19 samples originated in the United States, Italy and Spain.

During active infection, Seattle patients enrolled and were then monitored through disease. The source of this sequence is a man aged 25 to 45 with COVID-19, enrolled during active disease. This sequence joins TRBV7-9 and TRBJ1-4, with a possible D match to TRBD1 (6 bases). The sample taken for sequencing was peripheral blood. This CDR3 is CASSWSTDRTSEKLFF. CDR3 nucleotides: TGTGCCAGCAGCTGGAGCACTGACAGGACCTCTGAAAAACTGTTTTTT.